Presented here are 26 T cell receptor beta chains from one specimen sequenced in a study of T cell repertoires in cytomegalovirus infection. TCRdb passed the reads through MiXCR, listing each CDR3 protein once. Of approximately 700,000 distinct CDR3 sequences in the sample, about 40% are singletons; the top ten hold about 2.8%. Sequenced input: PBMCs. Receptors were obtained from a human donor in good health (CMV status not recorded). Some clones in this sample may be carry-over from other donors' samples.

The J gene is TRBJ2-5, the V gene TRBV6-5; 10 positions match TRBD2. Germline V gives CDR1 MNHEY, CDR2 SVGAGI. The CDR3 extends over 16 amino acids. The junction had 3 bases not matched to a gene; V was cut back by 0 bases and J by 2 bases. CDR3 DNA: TGTGCCAGCAGTTACTCTTTTAGCGGGGGGCAAGAGACCCAGTACTTC. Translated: CASSYSFSGGQETQYF.

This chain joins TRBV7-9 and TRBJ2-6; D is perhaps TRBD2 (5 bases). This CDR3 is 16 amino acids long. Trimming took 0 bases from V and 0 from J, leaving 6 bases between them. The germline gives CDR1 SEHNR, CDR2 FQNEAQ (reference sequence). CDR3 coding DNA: TGTGCCAGCAGCTTAGCGACTACCTCTGGGGCCAACGTCCTGACTTTC. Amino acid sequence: CASSLATTSGANVLTF.

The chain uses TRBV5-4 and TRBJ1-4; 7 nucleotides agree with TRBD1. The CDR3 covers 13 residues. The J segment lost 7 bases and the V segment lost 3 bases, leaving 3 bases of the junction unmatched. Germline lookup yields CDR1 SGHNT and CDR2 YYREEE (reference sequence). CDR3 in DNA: TGTGCCAGCAGCTCAGACAGGGTTGAAAAACTGTTTTTT. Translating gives CASSSDRVEKLFF.

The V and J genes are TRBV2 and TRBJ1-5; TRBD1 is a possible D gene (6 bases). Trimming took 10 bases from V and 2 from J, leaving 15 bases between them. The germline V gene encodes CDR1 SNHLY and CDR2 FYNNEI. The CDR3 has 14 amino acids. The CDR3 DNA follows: TGTGCCACCGGGGGCAGTATAGGCAATCAGCCCCAGCATTTT. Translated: CATGGSIGNQPQHF.

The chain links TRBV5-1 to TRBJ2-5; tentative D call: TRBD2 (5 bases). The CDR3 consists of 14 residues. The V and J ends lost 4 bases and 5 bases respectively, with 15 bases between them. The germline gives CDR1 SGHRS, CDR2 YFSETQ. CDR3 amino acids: CASSPEVRMETQYF. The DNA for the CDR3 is TGCGCCAGCAGCCCGGAGGTGAGAATGGAGACCCAGTACTTC.

The CDR3, as DNA: TGTGCCAGCAGCCTTACAGGGGGCTTCTCCGAGCAGTACTTC. As protein: CASSLTGGFSEQYF. The chain uses TRBV12-3 or TRBV12-4 and TRBJ2-7, with 9 bases lining up with TRBD1. CDR3 length: 14 amino acids. Unmatched junction bases numbered 9, after V lost 6 bases and J lost 6 bases.

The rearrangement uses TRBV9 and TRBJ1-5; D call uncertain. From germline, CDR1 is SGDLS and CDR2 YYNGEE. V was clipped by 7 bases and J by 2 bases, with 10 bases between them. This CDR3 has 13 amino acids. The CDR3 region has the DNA TGTGCCAGCGGACCCACGGGCAATCAGCCCCAGCATTTT. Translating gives CASGPTGNQPQHF. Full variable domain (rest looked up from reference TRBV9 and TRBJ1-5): DSGVTQTPKHLITATGQRVTLRCSPRSGDLSVYWYQQSLDQGLQFLIQYYNGEERAKGNILERFSAQQFPDLHSELNLSSLELGDSALYFCASGPTGNQPQHFGDGTRLSIL.

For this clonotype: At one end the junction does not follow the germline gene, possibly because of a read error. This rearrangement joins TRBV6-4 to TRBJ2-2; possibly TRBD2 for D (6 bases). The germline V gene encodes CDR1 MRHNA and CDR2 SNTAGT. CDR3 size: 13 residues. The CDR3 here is CASIDLGTGELFF. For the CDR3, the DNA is TGTGCCAGCATTGATTTAGGGACGGGGGAGCTTTTTTTT.

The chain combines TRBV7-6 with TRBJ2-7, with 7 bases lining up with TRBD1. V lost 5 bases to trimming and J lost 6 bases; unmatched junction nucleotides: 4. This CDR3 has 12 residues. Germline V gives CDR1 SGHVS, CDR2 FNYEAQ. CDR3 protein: CASSGDRAEQYF. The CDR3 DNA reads TGTGCCAGCAGCGGCGACAGGGCCGAGCAGTACTTC.

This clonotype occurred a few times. The CDR3: CASSPFRDSGNTIYF. As DNA, the CDR3 is TGTGCCAGCAGCCCCTTTAGAGACTCTGGAAACACCATATATTTT. The chain has TRBV12-3 or TRBV12-4 and TRBJ1-3; no firm D call. The V end was cut by 6 bases, the J end by 0 bases, with 12 bases between. The length of the CDR3 is 15 residues.

The CDR3: CASSLVRQGAPGELFF. In DNA form, the CDR3 reads TGTGCCAGCAGTTTAGTTAGACAGGGGGCGCCCGGGGAGCTGTTTTTT. This chain connects TRBV28 to TRBJ2-2, with 10 bases lining up with TRBD1. Germline CDR1 MDHEN, CDR2 SYDVKM. The CDR3 runs to 16 residues. V lost 2 bases, J lost 6 bases, and 6 bases stayed unmatched. The full variable domain, with the rest looked up from reference TRBV28 and TRBJ2-2, is DVKVTQSSRYLVKRTGEKVFLECVQDMDHENMFWYRQDPGLGLRLIYFSYDVKMKEKGDIPEGYSVSREKKERFSLILESASTNQTSMYLCASSLVRQGAPGELFFGEGSRLTVL.

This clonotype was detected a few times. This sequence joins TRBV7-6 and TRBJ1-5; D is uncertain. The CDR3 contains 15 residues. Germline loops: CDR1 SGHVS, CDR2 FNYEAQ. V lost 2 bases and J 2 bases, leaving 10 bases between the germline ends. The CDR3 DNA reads TGTGCCAGCAGCTTACAAGGGTTCGGCAATCAGCCCCAGCATTTT. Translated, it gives CASSLQGFGNQPQHF.

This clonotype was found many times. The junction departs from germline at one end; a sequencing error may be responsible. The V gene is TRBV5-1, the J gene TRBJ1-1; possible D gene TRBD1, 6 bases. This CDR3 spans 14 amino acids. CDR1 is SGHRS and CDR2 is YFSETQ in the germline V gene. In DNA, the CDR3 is TGTGCCAGCAGTTCAACAGGGAGGAACACTGAAGCTTTCTTT. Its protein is CASSSTGRNTEAFF. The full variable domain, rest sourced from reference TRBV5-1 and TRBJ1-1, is KAGVTQTPRYLIKTRGQQVTLSCSPISGHRSVSWYQQTPGQGLQFLFEYFSETQRNKGNFPGRFSGRQFSNSRSEMNVSTLELGDSALYLCASSSTGRNTEAFFGQGTRLTVV.

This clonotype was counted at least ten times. The CDR3 DNA sequence: TGTGCCAGCAGTTTAGGGGGACAGTTCTCTGGAAACACCATATATTTT. Protein product: CASSLGGQFSGNTIYF. V and J are TRBV28 and TRBJ1-3, with 7 bases identical to TRBD1. J lost 0 bases, V lost 2 bases, and 4 bases had no gene match. CDR3 length: 16 residues. Germline loops: CDR1 MDHEN, CDR2 SYDVKM. The full variable domain, its missing parts supplied by reference TRBV28 and TRBJ1-3, is DVKVTQSSRYLVKRTGEKVFLECVQDMDHENMFWYRQDPGLGLRLIYFSYDVKMKEKGDIPEGYSVSREKKERFSLILESASTNQTSMYLCASSLGGQFSGNTIYFGEGSWLTVV.

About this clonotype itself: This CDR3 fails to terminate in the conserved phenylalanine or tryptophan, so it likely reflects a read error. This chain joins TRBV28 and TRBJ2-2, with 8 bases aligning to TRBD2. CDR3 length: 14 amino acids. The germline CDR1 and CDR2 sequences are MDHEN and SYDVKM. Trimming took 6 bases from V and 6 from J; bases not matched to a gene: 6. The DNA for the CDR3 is TGTGCCAGCAGAGGGACTAGTGACGCCGGGGAGCTGTTTTTG. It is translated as CASRGTSDAGELFL.

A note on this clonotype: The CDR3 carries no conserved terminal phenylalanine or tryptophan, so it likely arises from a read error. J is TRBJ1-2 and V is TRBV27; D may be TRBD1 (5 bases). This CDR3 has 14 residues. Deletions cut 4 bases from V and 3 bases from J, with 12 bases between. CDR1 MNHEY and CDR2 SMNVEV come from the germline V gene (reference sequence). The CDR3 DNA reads TGTGCCAGCAGTTCGGGACGGTCGGACTATGGCTACACCTTA. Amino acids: CASSSGRSDYGYTL.

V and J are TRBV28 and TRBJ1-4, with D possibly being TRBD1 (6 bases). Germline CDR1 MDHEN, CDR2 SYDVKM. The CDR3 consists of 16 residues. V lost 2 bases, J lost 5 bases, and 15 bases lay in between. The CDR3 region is CASSLMGKRGNEKLFF. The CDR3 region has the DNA TGTGCCAGCAGTTTAATGGGAAAAAGGGGGAATGAAAAACTGTTTTTT.

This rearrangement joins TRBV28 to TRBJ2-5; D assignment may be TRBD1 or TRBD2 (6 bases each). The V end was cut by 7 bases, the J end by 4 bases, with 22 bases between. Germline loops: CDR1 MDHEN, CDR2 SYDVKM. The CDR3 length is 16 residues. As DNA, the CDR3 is TGTGCCAGCACCCGACGGGGGCAGGGAGGAAGAGAGACCCAGTACTTC. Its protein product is CASTRRGQGGRETQYF.

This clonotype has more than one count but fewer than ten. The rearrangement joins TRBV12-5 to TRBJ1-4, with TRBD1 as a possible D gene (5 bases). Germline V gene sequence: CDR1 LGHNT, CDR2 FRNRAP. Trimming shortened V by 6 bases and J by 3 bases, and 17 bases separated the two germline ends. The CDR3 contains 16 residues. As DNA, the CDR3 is TGTGCTAGTGGCCCTGGGGGGGGAGGAGCTAATGAAAAACTGTTTTTT. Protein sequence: CASGPGGGGANEKLFF. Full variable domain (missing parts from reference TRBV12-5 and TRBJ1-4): DARVTQTPRHKVTEMGQEVTMRCQPILGHNTVFWYRQTMMQGLELLAYFRNRAPLDDSGMPKDRFSAEMPDATLATLKIQPSEPRDSAVYFCASGPGGGGANEKLFFGSGTQLSVL.

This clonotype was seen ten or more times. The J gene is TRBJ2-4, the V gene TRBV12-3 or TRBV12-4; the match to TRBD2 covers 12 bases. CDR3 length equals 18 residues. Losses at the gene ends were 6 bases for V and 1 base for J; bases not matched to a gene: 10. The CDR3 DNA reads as TGTGCCAGCAGGTCCCTCCCTAGCGGGGGGGCCGCCAAAAACATTCAGTACTTC. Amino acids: CASRSLPSGGAAKNIQYF.

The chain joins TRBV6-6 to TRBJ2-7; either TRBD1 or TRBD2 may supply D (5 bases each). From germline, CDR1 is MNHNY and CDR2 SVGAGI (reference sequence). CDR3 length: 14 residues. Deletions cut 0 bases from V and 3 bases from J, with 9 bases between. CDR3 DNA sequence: TGTGCCAGCAGTTACTCGGGGACGGACTACGAGCAGTACTTC. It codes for CASSYSGTDYEQYF.

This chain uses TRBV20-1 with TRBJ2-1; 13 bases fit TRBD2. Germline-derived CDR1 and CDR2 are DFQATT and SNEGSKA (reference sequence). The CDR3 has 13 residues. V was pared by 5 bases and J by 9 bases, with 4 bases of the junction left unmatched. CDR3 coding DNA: TGCAGTGCTGGACTAGCGGGAGTTTCTGAGCAGTTCTTC. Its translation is CSAGLAGVSEQFF.

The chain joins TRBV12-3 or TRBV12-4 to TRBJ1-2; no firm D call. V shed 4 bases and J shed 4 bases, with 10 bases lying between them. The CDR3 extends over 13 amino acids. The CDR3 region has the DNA TGTGCCAGCAGTTCACGGCCCATCTATGGCTACACCTTC. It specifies CASSSRPIYGYTF.

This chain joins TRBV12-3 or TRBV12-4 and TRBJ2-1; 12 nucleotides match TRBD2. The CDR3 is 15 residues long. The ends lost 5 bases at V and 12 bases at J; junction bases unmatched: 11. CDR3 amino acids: CASSQTSGRGYVQFF. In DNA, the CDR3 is TGTGCCAGCAGTCAGACTAGCGGGAGAGGATATGTGCAGTTCTTC.

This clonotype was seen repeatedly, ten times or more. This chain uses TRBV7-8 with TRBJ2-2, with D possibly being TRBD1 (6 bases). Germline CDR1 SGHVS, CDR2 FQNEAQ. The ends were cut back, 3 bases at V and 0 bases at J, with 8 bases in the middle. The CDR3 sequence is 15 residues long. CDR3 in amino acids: CASSFGQTNTGELFF. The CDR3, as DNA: TGTGCCAGCAGCTTTGGACAGACGAACACCGGGGAGCTGTTTTTT.

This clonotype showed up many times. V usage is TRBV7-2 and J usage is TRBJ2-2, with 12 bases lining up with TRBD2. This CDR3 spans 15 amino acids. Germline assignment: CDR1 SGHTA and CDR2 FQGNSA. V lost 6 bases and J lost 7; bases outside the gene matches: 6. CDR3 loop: CASSRTSGNHGELFF. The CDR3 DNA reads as TGTGCCAGCAGTCGGACTAGCGGGAATCACGGGGAGCTGTTTTTT.